The 17 T cell receptor beta chains presented below share a single source sample, sequenced in a study of T cells after yellow fever vaccination. TCRdb re-called the 5' RACE reads with MiXCR, one entry per CDR3 protein. The sample yields around 30,000 distinct CDR3 sequences, 10% seen once. The sequences come from PBMCs, either bulk or a sorted T-cell subset (CD4+, CD8+, memory, or dextramer-sorted; not recorded which), collected roughly 14 days after the first yellow fever vaccination. These TCRs come from a man between 18 and 29 years old who received the YFV17D yellow fever vaccine.

This clonotype was detected ten times or more. The chain joins TRBV4-1 to TRBJ1-4; no clear D. Germline V gene lookup returns CDR1 MGHRA and CDR2 YSYEKL. The V end lost 0 bases, the J end lost 0 bases, and 5 bases lay between the germline ends. This CDR3 is built from 15 residues. CDR3 protein: CASSQERATNEKLFF. The CDR3 coding sequence is TGCGCCAGCAGCCAAGAACGGGCAACTAATGAAAAACTGTTTTTT.

Ten or more counts support this clonotype. J is TRBJ1-5 and V is TRBV6-5; D perhaps matches TRBD1 (5 bases). V was pared by 8 bases and J by 2 bases, with 10 bases between. CDR3 length equals 13 residues. The germline V gene encodes CDR1 MNHEY and CDR2 SVGAGI. The CDR3, as DNA: TGTGCCAGCCAGCAGGGAGGCAATCAGCCCCAGCATTTT. Protein sequence: CASQQGGNQPQHF.

In its sample, this clonotype was seen a few times. The rearrangement links TRBV4-1 to TRBJ2-7, with 11 bases fitting TRBD2. The ends lost 2 bases at V and 2 bases at J; junction bases unmatched: 2. The CDR3 loop spans 15 amino acids. Germline V gene lookup returns CDR1 MGHRA and CDR2 YSYEKL. In DNA form, the CDR3 reads TGCGCCAGCAGCCAAAATAGCGGGGGGGCCTACGAGCAGTACGTC. Its protein product is CASSQNSGGAYEQYV.

Ten or more counts support this clonotype. The rearrangement links TRBV25-1 to TRBJ1-4; possibly TRBD1 for D (5 bases). Looked up from germline, CDR1 is MGHDK and CDR2 is SYGVNS. V was trimmed by 1 base and J by 8 bases, leaving 17 bases between them. The length of the CDR3 is 16 residues. Here the CDR3 DNA reads TGTGCCAGCAGTGAATCCCCGGCAGGGATCGGAGAAAAACTGTTTTTT. This translates into CASSESPAGIGEKLFF.

This clonotype was recorded at least ten times. V gene TRBV13 combines with J gene TRBJ2-3; tentative D call: TRBD1 (6 bases). There are 15 residues in the CDR3. V lost 3 bases and J 1 base, leaving 11 bases between the germline ends. Germline loops: CDR1 PRHDT, CDR2 FYEKMQ (reference sequence). Here the CDR3 DNA reads TGTGCCAGCAGCTTCAGGGGTGGCGGCACAGATACGCAGTATTTT. This sequence encodes CASSFRGGGTDTQYF.

There are many counts of this clonotype. The chain joins TRBV12-3 or TRBV12-4 to TRBJ1-4; D might be TRBD1 (6 bases). V was pared by 6 bases and J by 7 bases, with 18 bases between. CDR3 length equals 15 residues. The CDR3 DNA reads TGTGCCAGCAGATCACCCCGGGGGCACGGTGAAAAACTGTTTTTT. Amino acids: CASRSPRGHGEKLFF.

This clonotype was counted at least ten times. This chain links TRBV12-3 or TRBV12-4 with TRBJ2-3; weak D call: TRBD1 (5 bases). The V gene lost 1 base and the J gene lost 2 bases, with 10 bases spanning the gap. The CDR3 consists of 15 residues. The CDR3, as DNA: TGTGCCAGCAGTTTAGGAGGACAACCCACAGATACGCAGTATTTT. Translating it yields CASSLGGQPTDTQYF.

This clonotype has a count of ten or more. The V call is TRBV4-2, the J call TRBJ2-3, with 15 bases aligning to TRBD2. V gave up 1 base and J gave up 2 bases; unmatched junction bases: 7. CDR3 size: 19 residues. Per the germline V gene, CDR1 is LGHNA and CDR2 is YNFKEQ. This CDR3 reads CASSQAGTSGGLSTDTQYF. The CDR3 DNA reads TGTGCCAGCAGCCAAGCCGGGACTAGCGGGGGGCTTTCCACAGATACGCAGTATTTT.

This clonotype has just a few counts. A much larger clone lies one base from this, so it may be a read error. The chain employs TRBV4-2 and TRBJ2-7; D is undetermined. The CDR3 runs 18 residues. Germline CDR1 and CDR2: LGHNA and YNFKEQ. The CDR3 protein is CASIQDSAFSGLDYEQYF. For the CDR3, the DNA is TGTGCCAGCATCCAAGATTCGGCCTTCTCAGGATTGGACTACGAGCAGTACTTC.

There are a few counts of this clonotype. This sequence joins TRBV5-4 and TRBJ2-2; weak D call: TRBD1 (6 bases). V was shortened by 5 bases and J by 0 bases, with 14 bases between the two germline ends. The CDR3 has 16 amino acids. In germline, CDR1 is SGHNT, CDR2 YYREEE (reference sequence). As DNA, the CDR3 is TGTGCCAGCAGACAATTGGGACACCCGAACACCGGGGAGCTGTTTTTT. It encodes CASRQLGHPNTGELFF.

At least ten counts were recorded for this clonotype. V gene TRBV11-1 combines with J gene TRBJ2-7, with 9 positions matching TRBD2. The CDR3 runs to 16 residues. Unmatched junction bases numbered 7, after V lost 4 bases and J lost 0 bases. Germline CDR1 reads SGHAT; CDR2 reads FQDESV (reference sequence). CDR3 nucleotide sequence: TGTGCCAGCAGCTCCACTAGCGGGTCTTACTCCTACGAGCAGTACGTC. Translation: CASSSTSGSYSYEQYV.

This clonotype appeared many times. The chain couples TRBV4-2 to TRBJ2-3; 10 bases map to TRBD2. CDR3 length equals 16 residues. Germline loops: CDR1 LGHNA, CDR2 YNFKEQ. V shed 0 bases and J 1 base; nucleotides not matched to a gene: 1. The CDR3 bases are TGTGCCAGCAGCCAAGATCTAGCGGGGGGCACAGATACGCAGTATTTT. The encoded protein is CASSQDLAGGTDTQYF.

This clonotype was seen ten or more times. The chain recombines TRBV4-2 with TRBJ1-5; 7 bases agree with TRBD1. The CDR3 runs to 15 residues. Germline V gene lookup returns CDR1 LGHNA and CDR2 YNFKEQ. V lost 0 bases, J lost 7 bases, and 6 bases stayed unmatched. This CDR3 is CASSQDDRVWQPQHF. The DNA for the CDR3 is TGTGCCAGCAGCCAAGACGACAGGGTTTGGCAGCCCCAGCATTTT.

This clonotype has at least ten counts. The rearrangement links TRBV6-2 or TRBV6-3 to TRBJ2-1, with 8 nucleotides matching TRBD1. In germline, CDR1 is MNHEY, CDR2 SVGEGT. The V gene end was trimmed by 4 bases and the J gene end by 5 bases; junction bases not matched to a gene: 7. This CDR3 is 15 amino acids long. The CDR3 region is CASSSGQAPDNEQFF. In nucleotides, the CDR3 is TGTGCCAGCAGTTCGGGACAGGCCCCTGACAATGAGCAGTTCTTC.

There are a few counts of this clonotype. The rearrangement links TRBV3-1 to TRBJ2-5; 9 bases align to TRBD2. Germline CDR1 reads LGHDT; CDR2 reads YNNKEL (reference sequence). This CDR3 spans 14 amino acids. J gave up 5 bases and V 8 bases, and 9 bases lay outside the gene matches. The CDR3 sequence: CASGAGGPPETQYF. As DNA, the CDR3 is TGTGCCAGCGGGGCGGGGGGGCCGCCGGAGACCCAGTACTTC.

This chain joins TRBV18 and TRBJ1-1; D not certain. This CDR3 contains 14 residues. Trimming took 2 bases from V and 0 from J, leaving 7 bases between them. Germline V CDR1 and CDR2: KGHSH, LQKENI. CDR3 sequence (DNA): TGTGCCAGCTCACCAAGGAATTTGAACACTGAAGCTTTCTTT. This translates into CASSPRNLNTEAFF.

The table lists this clonotype with many counts. The V gene is TRBV6-2 or TRBV6-3, the J gene TRBJ2-7; D is undetermined. CDR3 length: 12 amino acids. CDR1 and CDR2 from the germline V gene are MNHEY and SVGEGT. V dropped 6 bases and J dropped 6 bases, with 12 bases sitting between them. Written as DNA, the CDR3 is TGTGCCAGCAGACCCGCGACTCGCGAGCAGTACTTC. It encodes CASRPATREQYF.